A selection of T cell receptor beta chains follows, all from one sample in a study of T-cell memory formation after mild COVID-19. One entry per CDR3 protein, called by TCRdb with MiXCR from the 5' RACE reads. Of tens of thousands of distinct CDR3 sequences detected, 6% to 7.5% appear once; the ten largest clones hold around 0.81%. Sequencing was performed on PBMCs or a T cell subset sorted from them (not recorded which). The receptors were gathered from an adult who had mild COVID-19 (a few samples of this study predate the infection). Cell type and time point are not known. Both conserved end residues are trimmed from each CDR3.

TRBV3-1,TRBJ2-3,ASSQGQPGGTSTDTQY
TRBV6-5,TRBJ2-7,ASSYRAGGPGIGFYEQY
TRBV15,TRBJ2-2,ATSRDVEVLASGGTGDLF
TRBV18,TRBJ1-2,ASSPGTYGYT
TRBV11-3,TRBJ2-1,ASSLGGTGGATYNEQF
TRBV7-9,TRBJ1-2,ASSLRDTQGYT
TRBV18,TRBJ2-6,ASSDRTGVSGANVLT
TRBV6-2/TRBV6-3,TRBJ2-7,ASSFPPGQGRHEQY
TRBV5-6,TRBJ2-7,ASSSERGTYEQY
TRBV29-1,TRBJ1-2,SVGGQGFGYT
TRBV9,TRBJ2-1,ASSVAAREIGNEQF
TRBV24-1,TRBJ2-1,ATSGGAGYNEQF
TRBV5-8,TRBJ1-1,ASWRLTEAF
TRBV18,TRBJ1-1,ASSLSGGVHMNTEAF
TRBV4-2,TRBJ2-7,ASSQDNGREQY
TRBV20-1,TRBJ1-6,SASPPWGVSSYNSPLH
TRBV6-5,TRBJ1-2,ASKRHNDYGYT
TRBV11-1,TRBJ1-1,ASSLNGVRGNTEAF
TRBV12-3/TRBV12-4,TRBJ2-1,ASSFTLGEQF
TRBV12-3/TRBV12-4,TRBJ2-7,ASRSGQSSYEQY
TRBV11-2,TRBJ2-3,ASTPGHLSTDTQY
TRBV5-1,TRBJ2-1,ASSGGLYNEQF
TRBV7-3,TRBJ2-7,ASSPSGSYEQY
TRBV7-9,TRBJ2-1,ASSFRIIAGDSEQF
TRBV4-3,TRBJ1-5,ASSQDSGQPQH
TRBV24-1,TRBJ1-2,ATSDFVAGDYGYT
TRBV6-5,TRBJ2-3,ASEQADTQY
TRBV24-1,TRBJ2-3,ATSDHRGLAGVSDTQY
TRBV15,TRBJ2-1,ATSRADGNEQF
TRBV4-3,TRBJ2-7,ASSRDLRDEQY
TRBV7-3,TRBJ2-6,ASKGAGNVLT
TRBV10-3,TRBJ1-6,AIRVDGNSPLH
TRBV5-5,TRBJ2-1,ASSPSGGASPANEQF
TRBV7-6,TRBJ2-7,ASSPEGQREQY
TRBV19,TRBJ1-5,ASISGGGSNQPQH
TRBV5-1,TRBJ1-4,ASSLGNINEKLF
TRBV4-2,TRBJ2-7,ASSQASTGTSFYEQY
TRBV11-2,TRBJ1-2,ASGLDPGTVEVGYT
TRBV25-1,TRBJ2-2,ATQRLAANTGELF
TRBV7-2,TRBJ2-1,ASSLEGLTHYNEQF